This T cell receptor (beta chain) came from a study of blood T cells in healthy people across ages. The CDR3 loop spans 14 amino acids. With 3 bases clipped from V and 1 base from J, the junction kept 5 bases outside the gene matches. CDR1 and CDR2 (germline): DFQATT, SNEGSKA (reference sequence). A second PCR, run for about 7 to 12 cycles, used a sample-barcoded 5' primer plus a J-beta primer mix. Each CDR3 protein gets one entry after TCRdb re-called the 5' RACE reads with MiXCR. The data show roughly 1.7 million distinct CDR3 sequences, with about 32% seen just once and about 11% held by the top ten. Peripheral blood was drawn, roughly 10 milliliters per donor.

This sequence joins TRBV20-1 and TRBJ1-1; the match to TRBD1 covers 7 bases. The clonotype comes from a woman aged 25-40 years in good health. The sequencing input was blood. In DNA form, the CDR3 reads TGCAGTGCTAGGCAGGGGGAGAAGAACACTGAAGCTTTCTTT. Translation gives CSARQGEKNTEAFF.